The source of this TCR beta chain is a study of cytomegalovirus exposure and HLA in healthy donors. About the study: In a later analysis, it was reported that the 110 or so validation repertoires had been produced on the same platform as the 690 or so repertoires belonging to the first cohort. Study findings and constraints: Researchers catalogued around 150 TCR beta chains as cytomegalovirus-associated. Across donors, most TCRs were seen rarely, yet some public ones were widespread.

While the first cohort had around 700 subjects, the donors belonged to the separate validation cohort of over a hundred subjects. In the case of this clone: Antigen unknown.

The V and J ends lost 2 bases and 2 bases, in that order; junction bases with no gene match: 4. The CDR3 covers 14 residues. Germline V CDR1 and CDR2: SGHNT, YYREEE (reference sequence). Sequenced by immunoSEQ multiplex PCR; TCRdb stores in-frame clones only, minus some. The table has about 130,000 clones, roughly 86% seen once; the top ten hold 1.4% to 1.5%. The chain carries TRBV5-4 and TRBJ2-7, with 7 bases lining up with TRBD1. The sequencing sample was made of PBMCs. This clonotype was sampled from a man aged 25-45 years in good health and CMV-seronegative. CDR3 amino acids: CASSLNDRAYEQYF. The CDR3 nucleotides read TGTGCCAGCAGCTTAAATGACAGGGCCTACGAGCAGTACTTC.